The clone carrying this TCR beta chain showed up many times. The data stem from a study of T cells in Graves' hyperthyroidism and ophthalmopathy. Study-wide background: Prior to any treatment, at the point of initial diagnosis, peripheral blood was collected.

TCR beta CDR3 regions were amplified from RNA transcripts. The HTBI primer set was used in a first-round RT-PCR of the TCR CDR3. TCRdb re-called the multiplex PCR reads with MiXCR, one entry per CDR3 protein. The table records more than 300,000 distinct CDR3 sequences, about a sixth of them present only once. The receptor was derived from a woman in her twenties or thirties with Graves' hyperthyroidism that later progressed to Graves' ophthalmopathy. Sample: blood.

In nucleotides, the CDR3 is TGTGCCAGCAGCGAAGGAGGACAAAAAGCTTTCTTT. Translating gives CASSEGGQKAFF. The chain joins TRBV28 to TRBJ1-1; TRBD1 is a possible D gene (5 bases). V lost 6 bases and J 9 bases, leaving 14 bases between the germline ends. The CDR3 is made up of 12 amino acids. Germline-derived CDR1 and CDR2 are MDHEN and SYDVKM.